This T cell receptor beta chain was sequenced for a study of PD-L1 blockade in urothelial cancer. Overall study findings and caveats: Patients who had durable benefit saw their tumor-associated blood clones expand more at 3 weeks.

Time point: pretreatment peripheral blood. Germline trimming cut 5 bases from V and 1 base from J; bases unmatched to any gene: 6. The CDR3 runs to 16 residues. The germline CDR1 and CDR2 sequences are SGHTA and FQGNSA. This clone was detected only once. Its antigen is not identified. Synthetic TCR analog templates were spiked into each PCR. Measured with immunoSEQ multiplex PCR; TCRdb has only the in-frame clones, and not every one. The repertoire holds some 63,000 clones, with roughly 79% as singletons. The chain has TRBV7-2 and TRBJ2-3, with TRBD2 matching 10 bases. The sequencing used PBMCs, collected around atezolizumab (anti-PD-L1) treatment. This sequence originates from a man between 65 and 85 years old with urothelial cancer. The CDR3 DNA sequence: TGTGCCAGCAGCCTGTCTAGCGGGAGAGGCACAGATACGCAGTATTTT. It translates to CASSLSSGRGTDTQYF. Filled out from reference TRBV7-2 and TRBJ2-3, the complete variable domain reads GAGVSQSPSNKVTEKGKDVELRCDPISGHTALYWYRQSLGQGLEFLIYFQGNSAPDKSGLPSDRFSAERTGGSVSTLTIQRTQQEDSAVYLCASSLSSGRGTDTQYFGPGTRLTVL.